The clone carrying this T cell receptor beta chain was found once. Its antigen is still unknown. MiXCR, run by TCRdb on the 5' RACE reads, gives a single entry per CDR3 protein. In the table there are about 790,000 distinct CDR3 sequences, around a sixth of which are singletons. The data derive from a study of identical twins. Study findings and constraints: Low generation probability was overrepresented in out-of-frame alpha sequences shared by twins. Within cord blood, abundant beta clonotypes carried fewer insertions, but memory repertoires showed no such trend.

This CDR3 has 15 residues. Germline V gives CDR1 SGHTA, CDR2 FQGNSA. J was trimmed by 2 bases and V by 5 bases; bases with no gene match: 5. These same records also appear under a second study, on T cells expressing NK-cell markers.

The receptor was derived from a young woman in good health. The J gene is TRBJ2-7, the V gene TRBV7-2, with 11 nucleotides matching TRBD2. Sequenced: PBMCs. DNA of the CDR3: TGTGCCAGCAGCGATACTAGCGGGAGCCCCTACGAGCAGTACTTC. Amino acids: CASSDTSGSPYEQYF.